The rows below give T cell receptor beta chains drawn from one sample of a study of T cell repertoires in cytomegalovirus infection. TCRdb passed the reads through MiXCR, listing each CDR3 protein once. This sample has around 450,000 distinct CDR3 sequences, with approximately 11% found just once. Sequenced input: PBMCs. These receptors were taken from a human donor in good health (CMV status not recorded). Some clones in this sample may be carry-over from other donors' samples. CDR3s include the opening cysteine and the closing phenylalanine or tryptophan. A D gene is named only where the DNA matches it firmly. Clone size is given for some rows only: seen once, a few or many times, or a class if the clone is expanded.

J gene: TRBJ2-2
D gene: .
clone size: many
V gene: TRBV27
CDR3 DNA: TGTGCCAGCAGTTTATTGGGGTACACCGGGGAGCTGTTTTTT
CDR3 protein: CASSLLGYTGELFF

J gene: TRBJ1-6
D gene: TRBD1
clone size: many
V gene: TRBV12-3/TRBV12-4
CDR3 DNA: TGTGCCAGCAGTCTGGGACAGGGGAATAATTCACCCCTCCACTTT
CDR3 protein: CASSLGQGNNSPLHF

J gene: TRBJ2-3
D gene: .
clone size: many
V gene: TRBV12-3/TRBV12-4
CDR3 DNA: TGTGCCAGCAGTTTAGACAGATGGGTAGATACGCAGTATTTT
CDR3 protein: CASSLDRWVDTQYF

J gene: TRBJ1-1
D gene: TRBD1
clone size: few
V gene: TRBV19
CDR3 DNA: TGTGCCAGTGCGGACAGGGGGCTCGACACTGAAGCTTTCTTT
CDR3 protein: CASADRGLDTEAFF

J gene: TRBJ2-6
D gene: TRBD1
clone size: few
V gene: TRBV11-2
CDR3 DNA: TGTGCCAGCAGCTTTCGACCGGGACAGGGATATGGGGCCAACGTCCTGACTTTC
CDR3 protein: CASSFRPGQGYGANVLTF

J gene: TRBJ2-3
D gene: .
clone size: few
V gene: TRBV5-1
CDR3 DNA: TGCGCCAGCAGCTCGGCAATCGGGGGTAGCACAGATACGCAGTATTTT
CDR3 protein: CASSSAIGGSTDTQYF

J gene: TRBJ1-2
D gene: .
clone size: .
V gene: TRBV19
CDR3 DNA: TGTGCCAGTAGTATAGGTCGCCAAGATGGCTACACCTTC
CDR3 protein: CASSIGRQDGYTF

J gene: TRBJ1-1
D gene: .
clone size: many
V gene: TRBV7-6
CDR3 DNA: TGTGCCAGCAGCTTATATCAAGACAGAGAAGCTTTCTTT
CDR3 protein: CASSLYQDREAFF

J gene: TRBJ1-1
D gene: .
clone size: many
V gene: TRBV12-3/TRBV12-4
CDR3 DNA: TGTGCCAGCAGCTTAGGGGGGAACACTGAAGCTTTCTTT
CDR3 protein: CASSLGGNTEAFF

J gene: TRBJ1-1
D gene: .
clone size: many
V gene: TRBV6-6
CDR3 DNA: TGTGCCAGCAGTTACTCGAGGCGTGCTGAAGCTTTCTTT
CDR3 protein: CASSYSRRAEAFF

J gene: TRBJ2-7
D gene: .
clone size: .
V gene: TRBV29-1
CDR3 DNA: TGCAGCGTACCCTTTGACAGGTCGAGCTCCTACGAGCAGTACTTC
CDR3 protein: CSVPFDRSSSYEQYF

J gene: TRBJ2-7
D gene: .
clone size: .
V gene: TRBV29-1
CDR3 DNA: TGCAGCGCTACTAGCCCGGACTCCTACGAGCAGTACTTC
CDR3 protein: CSATSPDSYEQYF

J gene: TRBJ1-5
D gene: TRBD1
clone size: many
V gene: TRBV19
CDR3 DNA: TGTGCCAGTCGGATGACAGGGGATCAGCCCCAGCATTTT
CDR3 protein: CASRMTGDQPQHF

J gene: TRBJ1-6
D gene: .
clone size: many
V gene: TRBV7-2
CDR3 DNA: TGTGCCAGCAGCACAGGCGGGGGCTGGGCTTCACCCCTCCACTTT
CDR3 protein: CASSTGGGWASPLHF

J gene: TRBJ2-5
D gene: TRBD1
clone size: .
V gene: TRBV20-1
CDR3 DNA: TGCAGTGCTCGGGGACAGCCGAATCGGGAGACCCAGTACTTC
CDR3 protein: CSARGQPNRETQYF

J gene: TRBJ2-7
D gene: .
clone size: many
V gene: TRBV7-7
CDR3 DNA: TGTGCTAGCAGGTCAACAACGAGAAGACCTTACGAGCAGTACTTC
CDR3 protein: CASRSTTRRPYEQYF

J gene: TRBJ1-2
D gene: .
clone size: few
V gene: TRBV19
CDR3 DNA: TGTGCCAGTAGCCGGATTGACTATGGCTACACCTTC
CDR3 protein: CASSRIDYGYTF

J gene: TRBJ2-3
D gene: .
clone size: few
V gene: TRBV18
CDR3 DNA: TGTGCCAGCTCACCACGGCAGAAAACAGATACGCAGTATTTT
CDR3 protein: CASSPRQKTDTQYF

J gene: TRBJ1-3
D gene: .
clone size: .
V gene: TRBV7-4
CDR3 DNA: TGTGCCAGCAGCTTAGAGGCCATATATTTT
CDR3 protein: CASSLEAIYF

J gene: TRBJ2-3
D gene: .
clone size: .
V gene: TRBV5-1
CDR3 DNA: TGCGCCAGCAGCTCTGGGCACTCCCGGAGCACAGATACGCAGTATTTT
CDR3 protein: CASSSGHSRSTDTQYF

J gene: TRBJ2-5
D gene: .
clone size: many
V gene: TRBV25-1
CDR3 DNA: TGTGCCAGCAGTGACCCCCCCCAGCGGCAGGGAATATCGTCCCAAGAGACCCAGTACTTC
CDR3 protein: CASSDPPQRQGISSQETQYF

J gene: TRBJ1-5
D gene: .
clone size: few
V gene: TRBV19
CDR3 DNA: TGTGCCAGTAGTCCGCAGCTCTATAGCAATCAGCCCCAGCATTTT
CDR3 protein: CASSPQLYSNQPQHF

J gene: TRBJ2-1
D gene: TRBD2
clone size: many
V gene: TRBV20-1
CDR3 DNA: TGCAGTGCTAGACCTAGCGGGAGGAACTACAATGAGCAGTTCTTC
CDR3 protein: CSARPSGRNYNEQFF

J gene: TRBJ1-1
D gene: .
clone size: few
V gene: TRBV2
CDR3 DNA: TGTGCCAGCAGTATCCTCGGACGCTCCACTGAAGCTTTCTTT
CDR3 protein: CASSILGRSTEAFF

J gene: TRBJ2-7
D gene: TRBD2
clone size: .
V gene: TRBV9
CDR3 DNA: TGTGCCAGCAGCGTAGAGGATCTAGCGGAATACGAGCAGTACTTC
CDR3 protein: CASSVEDLAEYEQYF

J gene: TRBJ1-5
D gene: .
clone size: .
V gene: TRBV19
CDR3 DNA: TGTGCCAGTACCCCAGAGGGTGGCAATCAGCCCCAGCATTTT
CDR3 protein: CASTPEGGNQPQHF

J gene: TRBJ2-6
D gene: TRBD2
clone size: many
V gene: TRBV4-2
CDR3 DNA: TGTGCCAGCAGCTGGACTAGCGGGTCCTTCTCTGGGGCCAACGTCCTGACTTTC
CDR3 protein: CASSWTSGSFSGANVLTF

J gene: TRBJ1-3
D gene: .
clone size: many
V gene: TRBV7-9
CDR3 DNA: TGTGCCAGCAGCTTAAGCGGGCAGGACTCTGGAAACACCATATATTTT
CDR3 protein: CASSLSGQDSGNTIYF

J gene: TRBJ1-1
D gene: .
clone size: once
V gene: TRBV5-6
CDR3 DNA: TGTGCCAGTAGCTTGCCAGGGGAGGTTTTCGACACTGAAGCTTTCTTT
CDR3 protein: CASSLPGEVFDTEAFF

J gene: TRBJ1-6
D gene: .
clone size: many
V gene: TRBV11-1
CDR3 DNA: TGTGCCAGCAGCTCAGACAGGTCGAATTCACCCCTCCACTTT
CDR3 protein: CASSSDRSNSPLHF

J gene: TRBJ2-1
D gene: TRBD2
clone size: .
V gene: TRBV3-1
CDR3 DNA: TGTGCCAGCAGCCAAGATTCCGGGGGAGGGCTGGCGCAGTTCTTC
CDR3 protein: CASSQDSGGGLAQFF

J gene: TRBJ2-3
D gene: .
clone size: many
V gene: TRBV2
CDR3 DNA: TGTGCCAGTCTTCCCGGCCCAAACACAGATACGCAGTATTTT
CDR3 protein: CASLPGPNTDTQYF

J gene: TRBJ2-7
D gene: .
clone size: many
V gene: TRBV4-1
CDR3 DNA: TGCGCCAGCAGCCAAGCGGTCAGGTACTACGAGCAGTACTTC
CDR3 protein: CASSQAVRYYEQYF